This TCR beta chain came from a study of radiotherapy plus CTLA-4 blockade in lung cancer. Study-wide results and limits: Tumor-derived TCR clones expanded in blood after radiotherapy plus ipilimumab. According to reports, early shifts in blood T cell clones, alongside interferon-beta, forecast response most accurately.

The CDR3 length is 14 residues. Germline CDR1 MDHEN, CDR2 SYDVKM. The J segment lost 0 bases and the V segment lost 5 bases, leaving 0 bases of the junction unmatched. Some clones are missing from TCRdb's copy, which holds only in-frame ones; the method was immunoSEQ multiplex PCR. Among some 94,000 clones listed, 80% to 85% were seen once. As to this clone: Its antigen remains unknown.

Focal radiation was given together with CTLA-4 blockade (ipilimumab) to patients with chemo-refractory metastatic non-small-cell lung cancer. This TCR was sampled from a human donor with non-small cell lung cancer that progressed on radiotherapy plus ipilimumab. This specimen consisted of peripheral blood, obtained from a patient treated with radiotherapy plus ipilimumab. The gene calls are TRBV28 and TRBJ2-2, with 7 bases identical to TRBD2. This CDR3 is CASSGGANTGELFF. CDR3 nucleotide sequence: TGTGCCAGCAGTGGGGGGGCGAACACCGGGGAGCTGTTTTTT.